This T cell receptor (beta chain) was obtained from a study of response to subunit inactivated influenza vaccine. Points from the study as a whole: Authors suggested that a seasonal influenza vaccination recruits few new T cells each time.

TCRdb re-called the RT-PCR reads with MiXCR, one entry per CDR3 protein. Among under 800,000 distinct CDR3 sequences listed, around 14% were seen once. Concerning this clonotype itself: What it binds is not known.

The clonotype originates from a man in his forties or fifties who received an inactivated influenza vaccine. The sequenced sample was PBMCs from blood, obtained approximately 15 days before vaccination.

CDR3 protein: CASSQGYGSSTDTQYF. The CDR3 bases are TGTGCCAGCAGCCAAGGTTACGGATCTAGCACAGATACGCAGTATTTT. V and J are TRBV14 and TRBJ2-3, with no clear D. The CDR3 sequence is 16 residues long. Trimming pared 1 base from V and 0 bases from J, leaving 11 bases between. Germline loops: CDR1 SGHDN, CDR2 FVKESK.